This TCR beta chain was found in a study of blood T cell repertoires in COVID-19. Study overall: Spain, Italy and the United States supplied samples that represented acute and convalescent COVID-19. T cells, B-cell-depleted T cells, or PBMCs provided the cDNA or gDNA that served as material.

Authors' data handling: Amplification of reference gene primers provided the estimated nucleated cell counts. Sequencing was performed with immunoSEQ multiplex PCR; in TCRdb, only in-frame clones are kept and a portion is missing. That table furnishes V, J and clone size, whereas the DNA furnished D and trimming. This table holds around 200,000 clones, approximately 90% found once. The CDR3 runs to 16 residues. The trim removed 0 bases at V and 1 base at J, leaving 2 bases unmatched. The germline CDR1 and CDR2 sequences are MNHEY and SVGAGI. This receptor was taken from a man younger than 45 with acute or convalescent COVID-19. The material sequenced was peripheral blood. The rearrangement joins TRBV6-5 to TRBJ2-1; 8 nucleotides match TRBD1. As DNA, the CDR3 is TGTGCCAGCAGTTACTCCAACAGGGGGTCCTACAATGAGCAGTTCTTC. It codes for CASSYSNRGSYNEQFF.